The next 8 T cell receptor beta chains were all read from a single sample in a study of shared clonotypes between healthy human individuals. This table comes from immunoSEQ multiplex PCR, and its TCRdb copy is limited to in-frame clones, with some not included. The sample shows 1,500,000 or so clones, more than 95% of them seen only once. The sequenced sample consisted of naive CD4+ T cells sorted from blood. Subset specified: CD45RA+ positively selected. These receptors all come from a young man in good health.

This clone was recorded once. Other DNA sequences within the sample encode an identical CDR3. The chain links TRBV20-1 to TRBJ2-7, with D tentatively TRBD1 (6 bases). The V end lost 4 bases, the J end lost 3 bases, and 7 bases lay between the germline ends. There are 11 residues in the CDR3. The germline V gene has CDR1 DFQATT and CDR2 SNEGSKA (reference sequence). In DNA form, the CDR3 reads TGCAGTGCTAAGACAGGCTACGAGCAGTACTTC. Amino acid sequence: CSAKTGYEQYF.

V is TRBV7-2 and J is TRBJ2-2, with TRBD2 matching 11 bases. This CDR3 has 15 residues. Germline trimming cut 5 bases from V and 4 bases from J; bases unmatched to any gene: 3. CDR1 is SGHTA, CDR2 FQGNSA, per germline. CDR3 coding DNA: TGTGCCAGCAGCGCTAGCGGGAGGTCCACCGGGGAGCTGTTTTTT. Protein sequence: CASSASGRSTGELFF.

This chain joins TRBV10-1 and TRBJ2-7; 10 bases map to TRBD2. V lost 2 bases, J lost 3 bases, and 4 bases stayed unmatched. Looked up from germline, CDR1 is WNHNN and CDR2 is SYGVQD (reference sequence). This CDR3 spans 15 amino acids. DNA for the CDR3: TGCGCCAGCAGTGAGAGTAGCGGGAGGATCTACGAGCAGTACTTC. It encodes CASSESSGRIYEQYF.

The gene calls are TRBV28 and TRBJ2-1; TRBD2 matches 8 bases. Germline loops: CDR1 MDHEN, CDR2 SYDVKM. CDR3 length: 14 amino acids. The V and J ends lost 3 bases and 16 bases, in that order; junction bases with no gene match: 14. The CDR3: CASSFPSTTSGGFF. CDR3 nucleotides: TGTGCCAGCAGTTTTCCCTCCACCACTAGCGGAGGATTCTTC.

The chain couples TRBV4-1 to TRBJ2-5; either TRBD1 or TRBD2 may fit D (5 bases each). Germline-derived CDR1 and CDR2 are MGHRA and YSYEKL. This CDR3 contains 14 residues. The V gene lost 4 bases and the J gene lost 1 base, with 10 bases spanning the gap. The CDR3 bases are TGCGCCAGCAGCCGCCCGGGACCCCAAGAGACCCAGTACTTC. Translating gives CASSRPGPQETQYF.

The genes are TRBV5-1 and TRBJ2-7; 8 bases fit TRBD1. V shed 4 bases and J 8 bases; nucleotides not matched to a gene: 11. CDR1 and CDR2 from the germline V gene are SGHRS and YFSETQ. This CDR3 spans 14 amino acids. CDR3 in DNA: TGCGCCAGCAGCCAAAGGACCGACAGGGGCCAGCAGTACTTC. This encodes CASSQRTDRGQQYF.

The V call is TRBV18, the J call TRBJ2-7; 9 nucleotides match TRBD1. CDR1 is KGHSH and CDR2 is LQKENI in the germline V gene. CDR3 size: 15 residues. V was clipped by 3 bases and J by 3 bases; unmatched bases: 6. Written as DNA, the CDR3 is TGTGCCAGCTCACCTACCGGGACAGGGCGCTACGAGCAGTACTTC. It specifies CASSPTGTGRYEQYF.

About this clone itself: Within the sample, other DNA sequences also encode this same CDR3. The chain joins TRBV7-2 to TRBJ2-2; D gene unclear. Germline V gene data show CDR1 as SGHTA and CDR2 as FQGNSA. The CDR3 totals 13 residues. The V gene lost 2 bases and the J gene lost 6 bases, with 7 bases spanning the gap. The CDR3: CASSLKGAGELFF. The CDR3, as DNA: TGTGCCAGCAGCTTAAAGGGTGCCGGGGAGCTGTTTTTT.